This TCR beta chain was sequenced for a study of cytotoxic CD8 clonotypes in ibrutinib-treated CLL (dated by TCRdb to the early 2020s). For the wider study: The cohort included about 15 treatment-naive and fewer than 12 relapsed/refractory patients; roughly 17 were IGHV unmutated. The response samples were drawn at a median of 12 months into treatment, with a range of roughly 6 to 40 months. Cryopreserved peripheral blood mononuclear cells were collected before treatment, at response, and at either disease progression or sustained remission. Patients were still on ibrutinib when every remission and progressive disease sample was collected. Partial responses were observed in 24 patients and complete responses in 2; after a median follow-up of 68 months, remission was maintained in some 14 patients and progression was observed in roughly twelve. Longitudinal samples were obtainable from about 30% of the roughly 90 participants in the trial. On average, each sample had roughly 260,000 productive templates and around 100,000 productive rearrangements. Broader findings and caveats from the paper: Baseline clonality was found to be higher than that of age-matched healthy donors and was strongly correlated with circulating CD8+ T-cell counts. Sustained-remission and progressing patients did not have matched sampling times, and lymph node repertoires were not examined. Clonality increased at ibrutinib response, stayed stable in sustained remission, and fell back toward baseline at progression. Public clonotypes were rare and either contracted or stayed stable during treatment, and the rise in clonality at ibrutinib response reflected the expansion of private clonotypes.

Each clonotype received, on average, approximately 9.9x coverage in deep resolution sequencing performed on a MiSeq, where the target depth lay between 1 in 1 million and 1 in 200,000 T cells. The immunoSEQ hsTCRB Kit was used to generate TCR beta libraries. The original methods were these. ImmunoSEQ Data Assistant and ImmunoSEQ Analyzer were used for data analysis, and V, D and J genes were assigned according to IMGT definitions. Clonality, which ranges from 0 to 1, was calculated as one minus the normalized Shannon entropy of productive rearrangement frequencies. Only overrepresented clonotypes making up at least 0.05% of the repertoire of each patient were included in the public clonotype analysis. Fewer than 15 age-matched healthy donor repertoires from immuneACCESS served as clonality controls. TCRdb's version of the immuneACCESS table is confined to in-frame rearrangements and falls short of the full clone set. An unresolved V gene accounts for under half of the shortfall where checked; the remainder is of unknown origin. The V and J calls and clone size are taken from that table; D and trimming were inferred from the DNA. The sample includes approximately 84,000 clones, with more than 75% observed a single time. 4.8% of the sample is taken by the ten largest.

Per the germline V gene, LGHNA is the CDR1 and YNFKEQ is the CDR2. Including cysteine and phenylalanine, the CDR3 has 19 amino acids. Only the CDR3 DNA stays, 57 bases, in frame from base 1. The junction carries 21 bases between V and J, which are trimmed by 0 bases and 3 bases respectively. Notes on this clone: Its antigen is still unknown. Base qualities are not provided; no much larger clone lies one nucleotide away.

Read against the paper, the sample's time point label means: roughly 12 months on ibrutinib. For TCR beta library preparation, roughly 2.2 micrograms of genomic DNA were isolated from cryopreserved PBMCs. Longitudinal blood samples from CLL patients on ibrutinib monotherapy were analyzed using high-throughput TCR beta sequencing. The patients were enrolled in a single-center, open-label phase 2 trial of ibrutinib monotherapy. The sample in question was PBMCs, obtained after 12 months of ibrutinib treatment. This TCR was sampled from a human donor with chronic lymphocytic leukemia. The chain joins TRBV4-2 to TRBJ1-3; a weak D assignment points to TRBD1 (5 bases agree). The CDR3 region has the sequence CASSQEAVGESSGGNTIYF. The nucleotides read TGTGCCAGCAGCCAAGAGGCGGTAGGGGAGTCGTCGGGTGGAAACACCATATATTTT.